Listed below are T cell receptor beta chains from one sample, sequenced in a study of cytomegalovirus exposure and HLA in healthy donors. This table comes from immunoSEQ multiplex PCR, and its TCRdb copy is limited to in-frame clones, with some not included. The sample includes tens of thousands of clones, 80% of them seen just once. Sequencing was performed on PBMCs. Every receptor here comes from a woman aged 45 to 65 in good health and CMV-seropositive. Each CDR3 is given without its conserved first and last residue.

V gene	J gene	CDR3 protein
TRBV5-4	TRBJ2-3	ASSPRGRGLTDTQY
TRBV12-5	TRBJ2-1	ASGLSQGAMDEQF
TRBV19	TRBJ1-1	ASSRGGGRDNTEAF
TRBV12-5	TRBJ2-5	ASGLGTGTQY
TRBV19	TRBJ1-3	ASRGRAIFGNTIY
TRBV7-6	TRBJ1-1	ASSLGEDTEAF
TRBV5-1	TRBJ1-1	ASSRETGGNTEAF
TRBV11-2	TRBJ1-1	ASSPGTGVTEAF
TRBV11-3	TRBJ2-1	ASSPRTSGGPYNEQF
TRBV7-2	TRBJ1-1	ASRWGGITEAF
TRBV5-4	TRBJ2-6	ASSGRDSGANVLT
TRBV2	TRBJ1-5	ASSSQGGINNQPQH
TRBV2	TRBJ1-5	ASSEHRGPQPQH
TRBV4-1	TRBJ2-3	ASCYNRGGAADTQY
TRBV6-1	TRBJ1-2	ASSEGQGEGYGYT
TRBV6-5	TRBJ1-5	ASNTMTVNQPQH
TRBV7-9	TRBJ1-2	ASSLGGAGYT
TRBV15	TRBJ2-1	ATSRDVAVYNEQF
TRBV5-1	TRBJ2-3	ASSSVGSTDTQY
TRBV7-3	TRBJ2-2	ASSPYQGTGSSGELF
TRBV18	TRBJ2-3	ASSPPGPQGDTQY
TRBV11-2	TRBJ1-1	ASRNSRVNTEAF
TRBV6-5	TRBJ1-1	ASSYTPTGQLEAF
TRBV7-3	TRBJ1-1	ASSRGTVSTEAF
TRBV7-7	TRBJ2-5	ASSLELAGAGETQY
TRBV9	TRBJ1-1	ASSIGSGTEAF
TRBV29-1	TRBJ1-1	SGNGQGNTEAF
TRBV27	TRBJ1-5	ASSRTFPGQSSYSNQPQH